A single sample gave rise to the 23 T cell receptor beta chains below, sequenced in a study of blood T cell repertoires in COVID-19. This table comes from immunoSEQ multiplex PCR, and its TCRdb copy is limited to in-frame clones, with some not included. The sample consists of approximately 300,000 clones, about 89% of them appearing once. Sequencing input: peripheral blood. All receptors derive from a man aged 18 to 30 who had recovered from COVID-19.

The chain couples TRBV18 to TRBJ2-2; D uncertain. This CDR3 has 13 amino acids. Germline CDR1 KGHSH, CDR2 LQKENI. V was trimmed by 1 base and J by 3 bases, leaving 3 bases between them. The chain's CDR3 is CASSPLYTGELFF. CDR3 bases: TGTGCCAGCTCACCACTCTACACCGGGGAGCTGTTTTTT.

The chain has TRBV4-3 and TRBJ2-1; 13 bases line up with TRBD2. J lost 4 bases, V lost 0 bases, and 3 bases had no gene match. There are 17 residues in the CDR3. The germline V gene encodes CDR1 LGHNA and CDR2 YSLEER. The CDR3 DNA reads as TGCGCCAGCAGCCAAGATAGACTAGCGGGGGGTTACAATGAGCAGTTCTTC. Encoded protein: CASSQDRLAGGYNEQFF.

The chain carries TRBV27 and TRBJ1-4; D remains ambiguous. This CDR3 contains 15 residues. Germline V gene lookup returns CDR1 MNHEY and CDR2 SMNVEV (reference sequence). V shed 0 bases and J shed 0 bases, with 5 bases lying between them. CDR3 nucleotides: TGTGCCAGCAGTTTATCGAGATCAACTAATGAAAAACTGTTTTTT. Amino acids: CASSLSRSTNEKLFF.

This sequence joins TRBV27 and TRBJ2-1; 8 nucleotides match TRBD2. CDR3 length: 15 amino acids. Germline CDR1 is MNHEY and CDR2 is SMNVEV (reference sequence). The V and J ends lost 10 bases and 8 bases, in that order; junction bases with no gene match: 16. CDR3 DNA: TGTGCCACCGGACACGGGGCTAGCGGGTGGTATGAGCAGTTCTTC. Its protein is CATGHGASGWYEQFF.

The chain carries TRBV6-1 and TRBJ1-1, with D uncertain. The germline V and J ends were trimmed by 3 bases and 3 bases, with 8 bases remaining between them. The CDR3 consists of 13 residues. Germline-derived CDR1 and CDR2 are MNHNS and SASEGT. CDR3 sequence (DNA): TGTGCCAGCAGTGAGGGCAGGTACACTGAAGCTTTCTTT. This codes for CASSEGRYTEAFF.

The rearrangement uses TRBV12-3 or TRBV12-4 and TRBJ1-5, with 8 bases aligning to TRBD1. The CDR3 spans 13 residues. The V and J ends lost 5 bases and 4 bases, in that order; junction bases with no gene match: 1. In DNA, the CDR3 is TGTGCCAGCAGTCGGGACAGGAATCAGCCCCAGCATTTT. Protein sequence: CASSRDRNQPQHF.

There are a few counts of this clone. The junction shows a germline mismatch at one end, possibly a read error. V usage is TRBV25-1 and J usage is TRBJ2-2; possible D gene TRBD1, 5 bases. The CDR3 extends over 18 amino acids. Germline V gives CDR1 MGHDK, CDR2 SYGVNS. CDR3 loop: CASREFVDSARGTGELFF. As DNA, the CDR3 is TGTGCCAGCAGAGAATTTGTCGACAGCGCCCGCGGCACCGGGGAGCTGTTTTTT. The complete variable domain, with remaining parts taken from reference TRBV25-1 and TRBJ2-2, reads EADIYQTPRYLVIGTGKKITLECSQTMGHDKMYWYQQDPGMELHLIHYSYGVNSTEKGDLSSESTVSRIRTEHFPLTLESARPSHTSQYLCASREFVDSARGTGELFFGEGSRLTVL.

The chain has TRBV15 and TRBJ1-2; possible D gene TRBD1, 5 bases. Germline values: CDR1 LNHNV, CDR2 YYDKDF (reference sequence). The CDR3 contains 14 residues. As DNA, the CDR3 is TGTGCTTTACATGGACACCGGGGGATACATGGCTACACCTTC. Translated: CALHGHRGIHGYTF.

This clone is a singleton in its sample. The genes are TRBV12-3 or TRBV12-4 and TRBJ1-2; D possibly corresponds to TRBD1 (6 bases). Trimming pared 6 bases from V and 5 bases from J, leaving 7 bases between. CDR3 size: 11 residues. DNA for the CDR3: TGTGCCAGCAGCCAGGGGTATGGCTACACCTTC. This translates into CASSQGYGYTF.

This rearrangement joins TRBV4-3 to TRBJ1-1; a possible D gene is TRBD1 (5 bases). V lost 3 bases to trimming and J lost 1 base, with 12 bases between them. This CDR3 is 15 amino acids long. CDR1 is LGHNA, CDR2 YSLEER, per germline. The DNA for the CDR3 is TGCGCCAGCAGCCATGGAAGGGGTTCGAACACTGAAGCTTTCTTT. Translated, it gives CASSHGRGSNTEAFF.

This chain joins TRBV2 and TRBJ1-2; D is possibly TRBD1 (5 bases). Germline CDR1 SNHLY, CDR2 FYNNEI. Trimming took off 6 bases at V and 10 bases at J, with 15 bases between the two ends. The CDR3 contains 12 residues. The chain's CDR3 is CASSGGTPDYTF. The DNA of the CDR3 is TGTGCCAGCAGCGGAGGGACGCCCGACTACACCTTC.

The CDR3 reads CATLEAGGKETQYF. The CDR3 DNA sequence: TGTGCCACCCTGGAGGCAGGGGGAAAAGAGACCCAGTACTTC. The chain links TRBV19 to TRBJ2-5; 7 bases align to TRBD1. After removal of 10 bases from V and 3 bases from J, the junction contained 11 bases not matched to a gene. CDR1 and CDR2 from the germline V gene are LNHDA and SQIVND (reference sequence). This CDR3 region has 14 residues.

The gene calls are TRBV11-3 and TRBJ2-3; 7 bases match TRBD2. Germline trimming cut 1 base from V and 2 bases from J; bases unmatched to any gene: 3. CDR1 and CDR2 (germline): SGHNT, YENEEA. This CDR3 is 15 amino acids long. CDR3 residues: CASSLGLADTDTQYF. CDR3 sequence (DNA): TGTGCCAGCAGCTTAGGACTAGCAGACACAGATACGCAGTATTTT.

This clone was detected a few times. The rearrangement uses TRBV7-2 and TRBJ2-7; 11 bases map to TRBD1. This CDR3 contains 14 residues. Germline CDR1 SGHTA, CDR2 FQGNSA. Trimming cost V 5 bases and J 6 bases; bases outside gene matches: 6. This chain's CDR3 is CASSLGTGGFEQYF. The CDR3 coding sequence is TGTGCCAGCAGCCTCGGGACAGGGGGATTCGAGCAGTACTTC.

The gene calls are TRBV9 and TRBJ2-2, with 16 bases matching TRBD2. This CDR3 has 18 residues. With 4 bases clipped from V and 7 bases from J, the junction kept 10 bases outside the gene matches. The germline CDR1 and CDR2 sequences are SGDLS and YYNGEE. The CDR3 loop is CASSPLGTSGRAGGELFF. The DNA for the CDR3 is TGTGCCAGCAGCCCCCTCGGGACTAGCGGGAGGGCCGGCGGGGAGCTGTTTTTT.

V is TRBV4-2 and J is TRBJ2-1; TRBD2 agrees at 7 bases. V was clipped by 0 bases and J by 6 bases; unmatched bases: 14. The CDR3 consists of 18 residues. In germline, CDR1 is LGHNA, CDR2 YNFKEQ. CDR3 residues: CASSQDLRVSGLGNEQFF. The CDR3 DNA sequence: TGTGCCAGCAGCCAAGATCTACGGGTGTCCGGACTAGGCAATGAGCAGTTCTTC.

This clone was observed a few times. The chain couples TRBV7-9 to TRBJ1-2; 7 nucleotides align to TRBD1. The trim removed 5 bases at V and 4 bases at J, leaving 1 base unmatched. This CDR3 has 12 amino acids. The germline CDR1 and CDR2 sequences are SEHNR and FQNEAQ (reference sequence). In DNA, the CDR3 is TGTGCCAGCAGCCGGGACAGCTATGGCTACACCTTC. Translated, it gives CASSRDSYGYTF.

The V gene is TRBV4-2, the J gene TRBJ2-3; possible D gene TRBD2, 6 bases. This CDR3 has 17 residues. In germline, CDR1 is LGHNA, CDR2 YNFKEQ. Trimming removed 0 bases at V and 4 bases at J, with 17 bases between. The CDR3 here is CASSQESGDLAADTQYF. The CDR3 DNA follows: TGTGCCAGCAGCCAAGAATCGGGGGACCTGGCGGCAGATACGCAGTATTTT.

The CDR3, as DNA: TGTGCCAGCAGCCCCTCCGGACAGGCCATCACCTATGGCTACACCTTC. This sequence encodes CASSPSGQAITYGYTF. The rearrangement joins TRBV5-8 to TRBJ1-2; 7 bases are a match to TRBD1. This CDR3 region has 16 residues. The germline CDR1 and CDR2 sequences are SGHTS and YDEGEE. The V gene end was trimmed by 4 bases and the J gene end by 4 bases; junction bases not matched to a gene: 13.

The V gene is TRBV5-1, the J gene TRBJ2-7; a weak D match, TRBD1 (6 bases). Trimming stripped 0 bases from V and 1 base from J, with 11 bases between. In germline, CDR1 is SGHRS, CDR2 YFSETQ. This CDR3 has 15 residues. The CDR3 loop reads CASSLEGGRSYEQYF. CDR3 nucleotide sequence: TGCGCCAGCAGCTTGGAAGGGGGAAGGTCCTACGAGCAGTACTTC.

V usage is TRBV5-1 and J usage is TRBJ2-7; 8 nucleotides align to TRBD2. Looked up from germline, CDR1 is SGHRS and CDR2 is YFSETQ. This CDR3 is 15 amino acids long. V was pared by 4 bases and J by 2 bases, with 8 bases of the junction left unmatched. This chain's CDR3 is CASSPKAGETYEQYF. CDR3 DNA sequence: TGCGCCAGCAGCCCCAAAGCGGGAGAAACCTACGAGCAGTACTTC.

The genes are TRBV9 and TRBJ1-1; no definite D call. Trimming pared 2 bases from V and 5 bases from J, leaving 10 bases between. The germline gives CDR1 SGDLS, CDR2 YYNGEE. The CDR3 sequence is 13 residues long. CDR3 DNA: TGTGCCAGCAGCGTTACGTGGAGAACTGAAGCTTTCTTT. It encodes CASSVTWRTEAFF.

The chain combines TRBV21-1 with TRBJ2-2; TRBD1, the D gene given by the table, was not confirmed from the DNA. TRBV21-1 is marked as a pseudogene. The CDR3 has 15 residues. CDR3 loop: CASSKEQGAAGELFF. In DNA form, the CDR3 reads TGTGCCAGCAGCAAAGAACAGGGGGCGGCCGGGGAGCTGTTTTTT.